Listed below are T cell receptor beta chains from one sample, sequenced in a study of human T cells and chemical hapten exposure. TCRdb independently ran MiXCR on the RACE reads; one entry per CDR3 protein. The sample yields around 360,000 distinct CDR3 sequences, about 6% seen once. This specimen was whole blood, taken in connection with sensitization to the hapten diphenylcyclopropenone (DPC). These receptors all come from a young woman with alopecia areata. Some clones in this sample may be carry-over from other donors' samples. Each CDR3 is given with its conserved first and last residue. The D gene is left open where the match is weak. Rows give clone size only sometimes, using once, few, many, or a class for an expanded clone.

V,D,size,J,CDR3,DNA
TRBV20-1,NA,many,TRBJ1-1,CSAGGLGWMNTEAFF,TGCAGTGCTGGAGGGCTTGGGTGGATGAACACTGAAGCTTTCTTT
TRBV18,NA,many,TRBJ1-3,CASSPPGGNTIYF,TGTGCCAGCTCACCACCGGGCGGAAACACCATATATTTT
TRBV27,TRBD2,NA,TRBJ2-3,CASRPASGGGSQYF,TGTGCCAGCAGGCCTGCTAGCGGGGGGGGGTCGCAGTATTTT
TRBV5-6,TRBD1,NA,TRBJ1-5,CASSSGTGEYQPQHF,TGTGCCAGCAGCTCTGGGACAGGGGAGTATCAGCCCCAGCATTTT
TRBV5-1,NA,once,TRBJ2-7,CASSLEGGRQTSYEQYF,TGCGCCAGCAGCTTGGAAGGGGGACGGCAAACCTCCTACGAGCAGTACTTC
TRBV20-1,NA,NA,TRBJ1-3,CSAREGSAGNTIYF,TGCAGTGCTAGAGAGGGCTCCGCTGGAAACACCATATATTTT
TRBV7-9,NA,many,TRBJ1-6,CASSLEGSYNSPLHF,TGTGCCAGCAGCTTAGAGGGCTCCTATAATTCACCCCTCCACTTT
TRBV24-1,TRBD2,many,TRBJ2-1,CATSGRLAGGYYNEQFF,TGTGCCACCAGTGGACGACTAGCGGGGGGGTACTACAATGAGCAGTTCTTC
TRBV4-2,NA,NA,TRBJ2-2,CASSQKWTDANTGELFF,TGTGCCAGCAGCCAAAAATGGACGGACGCGAACACCGGGGAGCTGTTTTTT
TRBV4-3,NA,NA,TRBJ2-3,CASSQGESGTDTQYF,TGCGCCAGCAGCCAAGGGGAGTCGGGCACAGATACGCAGTATTTT
TRBV4-3,TRBD1,NA,TRBJ2-7,CASSRDRGQGYEQYF,TGCGCCAGCAGCCGAGATAGGGGACAGGGCTACGAGCAGTACTTC
TRBV18,TRBD1,NA,TRBJ1-5,CASSPEGQGPRHF,TGTGCCAGCTCACCAGAGGGACAGGGTCCGAGGCATTTT
TRBV6-5,NA,many,TRBJ2-5,CASSYSGPAEETQYF,TGTGCCAGCAGTTACTCGGGGCCTGCTGAAGAGACCCAGTACTTC
TRBV7-2,TRBD1,many,TRBJ1-2,CASSSRQGYGYTF,TGTGCCAGCAGCTCAAGACAGGGGTATGGCTACACCTTC
TRBV29-1,NA,few,TRBJ2-7,CSVGTVSYEQYF,TGCAGCGTTGGGACAGTTTCCTACGAGCAGTACTTC
TRBV7-8,NA,many,TRBJ1-1,CASSLVENTEAFF,TGTGCCAGCAGCTTAGTTGAGAACACTGAAGCTTTCTTT
TRBV6-2/TRBV6-3,NA,NA,TRBJ2-7,CASSSLLEQYF,TGTGCCAGCAGTTCTCTCCTCGAGCAGTACTTC
TRBV5-1,NA,few,TRBJ2-6,CASSPSRTGANVLTF,TGCGCCAGCAGCCCCTCCCGGACTGGGGCCAACGTCCTGACTTTC
TRBV6-2/TRBV6-3,NA,NA,TRBJ2-7,CASSTRGLRAYEQYF,TGTGCCAGCAGTACGCGGGGCCTCAGGGCCTACGAGCAGTACTTC
TRBV2,TRBD2,NA,TRBJ2-5,CASSGLARGETQYF,TGTGCCAGCAGCGGACTAGCGCGGGGAGAGACCCAGTACTTC